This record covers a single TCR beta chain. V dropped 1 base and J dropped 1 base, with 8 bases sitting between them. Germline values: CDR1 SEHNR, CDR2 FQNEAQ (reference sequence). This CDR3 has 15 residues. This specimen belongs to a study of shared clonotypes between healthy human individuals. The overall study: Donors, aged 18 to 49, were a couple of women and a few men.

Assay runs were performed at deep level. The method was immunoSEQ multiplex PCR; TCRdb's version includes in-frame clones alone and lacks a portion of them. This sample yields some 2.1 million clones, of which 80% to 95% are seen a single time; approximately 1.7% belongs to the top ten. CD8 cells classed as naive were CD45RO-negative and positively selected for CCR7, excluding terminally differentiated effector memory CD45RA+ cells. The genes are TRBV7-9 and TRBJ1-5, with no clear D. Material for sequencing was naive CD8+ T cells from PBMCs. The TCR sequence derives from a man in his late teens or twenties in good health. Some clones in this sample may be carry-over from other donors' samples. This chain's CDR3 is CASSLEGSSNQPQHF. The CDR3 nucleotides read TGTGCCAGCAGCTTAGAAGGCAGCAGCAATCAGCCCCAGCATTTT.